Below, 17 T cell receptor beta chains from the same sample are listed, as sequenced in a study of T cells after yellow fever vaccination. TCRdb reanalysed the 5' RACE reads using MiXCR and keeps one entry per CDR3 protein. The repertoire holds under 150,000 distinct CDR3 sequences, with about 7.7% as singletons. The specimen comprised CD4+ T cells sorted from PBMCs, sampled 5 days after the yellow fever booster vaccination. These receptor sequences come from a man under 40 who received the YFV17D yellow fever vaccine.

This clonotype was counted at least ten times. The chain employs TRBV5-4 and TRBJ2-1, with TRBD2 matching 12 bases. CDR1 is SGHNT and CDR2 is YYREEE in the germline V gene (reference sequence). The length of the CDR3 is 16 residues. The V and J ends lost 0 bases and 2 bases, in that order; junction bases with no gene match: 0. The CDR3 DNA reads as TGTGCCAGCAGCTTGGGGACTAGCGGGACCTACAATGAGCAGTTCTTC. Protein sequence: CASSLGTSGTYNEQFF.

This clonotype was counted ten times or more. The gene calls are TRBV10-3 and TRBJ2-7; TRBD2 matches 7 bases. Looked up from germline, CDR1 is ENHRY and CDR2 is SYGVKD. The CDR3 runs 14 residues. V dropped 3 bases and J dropped 7; count of bases not matched to a gene: 9. CDR3: CAISEGRETNEQYF. For the CDR3, the DNA is TGTGCCATCAGTGAAGGGAGGGAGACAAATGAGCAGTACTTC.

Many counts were recorded for this clonotype. The chain is built from TRBV20-1 and TRBJ1-2, with D maybe TRBD1 (5 bases). V lost 5 bases to trimming and J lost 14 bases, with 18 bases between them. Germline-derived CDR1 and CDR2 are DFQATT and SNEGSKA (reference sequence). The CDR3 extends over 11 amino acids. Here the CDR3 DNA reads TGCAGTGCTGAAGGACTTAGGGACGTAACCTTC. Translating gives CSAEGLRDVTF.

This clonotype was recorded many times. The chain recombines TRBV24-1 with TRBJ2-1; a possible D gene is TRBD1 (5 bases). V was shortened by 0 bases and J by 10 bases, with 21 bases between the two germline ends. Germline V gene data show CDR1 as KGHDR and CDR2 as SFDVKD. The CDR3 length is 17 residues. The CDR3 region has the DNA TGTGCCACCAGTGATTTGCGTGTAGGGGCTGCGCTTGGGGAGCAGTTCTTC. Translation gives CATSDLRVGAALGEQFF.

This clonotype was seen repeatedly, ten times or more. J is TRBJ2-7 and V is TRBV9, with D possibly TRBD1 on 6 matching bases. V was pared by 0 bases and J by 2 bases, with 12 bases between. CDR1 and CDR2 from the germline V gene are SGDLS and YYNGEE. CDR3 length: 15 amino acids. CDR3: CASSVDPGETYEQYF. CDR3 DNA sequence: TGTGCCAGCAGCGTAGATCCAGGGGAAACCTACGAGCAGTACTTC.

This clonotype was seen at least ten times. The CDR3 DNA is TGTGCCAGCAATGGACCGCGCACAGATACGCAGTATTTT. This sequence encodes CASNGPRTDTQYF. V is TRBV6-1 and J is TRBJ2-3, with no clear D. The germline CDR1 and CDR2 sequences are MNHNS and SASEGT. The CDR3 is 13 residues long. V was pared by 7 bases and J by 1 base, with 9 bases between.

The sample holds many counts of this clonotype. This sequence joins TRBV7-2 and TRBJ2-2, with TRBD2 as a possible D gene (6 bases). Trimming cost V 6 bases and J 1 base, with 15 bases left between them. The CDR3 sequence is 16 residues long. CDR1 is SGHTA, CDR2 FQGNSA, per germline. Written as DNA, the CDR3 is TGTGCCAGCAGGGTCCGTGGCGGGATGAACACCGGGGAGCTGTTTTTT. The encoded protein is CASRVRGGMNTGELFF.

This clonotype was observed many times. The chain has TRBV19 and TRBJ2-4; TRBD1 matches 7 bases. Germline CDR1 is LNHDA and CDR2 is SQIVND (reference sequence). CDR3 length: 14 residues. V lost 7 bases to trimming and J lost 1 base; unmatched junction nucleotides: 4. This CDR3 reads CASNDRAAKNIQYF. In nucleotides, the CDR3 is TGTGCCAGTAATGACAGGGCGGCCAAAAACATTCAGTACTTC.

Ten or more counts support this clonotype. This chain links TRBV12-3 or TRBV12-4 with TRBJ2-3; D call uncertain. CDR3 length: 13 residues. V gave up 4 bases and J gave up 5 bases, with 10 bases separating them. As DNA, the CDR3 is TGTGCCAGCAGTTCTCACGCGGAAGATACGCAGTATTTT. It encodes CASSSHAEDTQYF.

This clonotype has a count of ten or more. The chain has TRBV12-3 or TRBV12-4 and TRBJ2-7; TRBD2 aligns across 7 bases. The CDR3 is made up of 15 amino acids. Losses at the gene ends were 8 bases for V and 0 bases for J; bases not matched to a gene: 10. CDR3 sequence (DNA): TGTGCCAGCTCAACCGGGGGAGGGGTCTCCTACGAGCAGTACTTC. Translated, it gives CASSTGGGVSYEQYF.

This clonotype was counted many times. The genes are TRBV7-2 and TRBJ2-5; 11 bases fit TRBD2. The V segment lost 4 bases and the J segment 5 bases; nucleotides outside the gene matches: 3. The CDR3 contains 14 residues. Germline V CDR1 and CDR2: SGHTA, FQGNSA. CDR3 nucleotides: TGTGCCAGCAGCTCTAGACTAGCGGGGGAGACCCAGTACTTC. Translation: CASSSRLAGETQYF.

This clonotype has at least ten counts. The chain carries TRBV25-1 and TRBJ2-7; 9 positions agree with TRBD2. Germline V CDR1 and CDR2: MGHDK, SYGVNS. The CDR3 is 15 amino acids. V was clipped by 5 bases and J by 3 bases; unmatched bases: 8. CDR3 sequence (DNA): TGTGCCAGCAGTCCACCGACTAGCGGATACTACGAGCAGTACTTC. Amino acid sequence: CASSPPTSGYYEQYF.

This clonotype was observed at least ten times. The chain recombines TRBV5-6 with TRBJ2-3, with D unresolved. This CDR3 comprises 15 residues. Germline values: CDR1 SGHDT, CDR2 YYEEEE. V lost 0 bases and J 3 bases, leaving 11 bases between the germline ends. The CDR3 region is CASSLASVYTDTQYF. The CDR3, as DNA: TGTGCCAGCAGCTTGGCCAGTGTGTATACAGATACGCAGTATTTT.

The rearrangement joins TRBV19 to TRBJ1-1, with D perhaps matching TRBD1 (5 bases). V was trimmed by 7 bases and J by 5 bases, leaving 14 bases between them. Germline CDR1 is LNHDA and CDR2 is SQIVND (reference sequence). The CDR3 has 13 amino acids. The CDR3 DNA follows: TGTGCCAGTAAGTGGGACGCTAGGACTGAAGCTTTCTTT. Its protein product is CASKWDARTEAFF.

This clonotype occurred many times. This sequence joins TRBV6-8 and TRBJ2-1, with D tentatively TRBD2 (5 bases). With 6 bases removed from V and 12 bases from J, the gap between germline ends came to 18 bases. Germline V CDR1 and CDR2: MNHGY, SAAAGT. CDR3 length equals 13 residues. The CDR3 here is CASRGGAYARQFF. The CDR3 DNA sequence: TGTGCCAGCAGAGGAGGAGCGTACGCTAGGCAGTTCTTC.

The V gene is TRBV3-1, the J gene TRBJ2-3; TRBD2 matches 16 bases. CDR1 and CDR2 (germline): LGHDT, YNNKEL (reference sequence). V shed 4 bases and J 3 bases; nucleotides not matched to a gene: 7. This CDR3 contains 18 residues. The CDR3 coding sequence is TGTGCCAGCAGCCTCGGGACTAGCGGGAGGGCCTTGACAGATACGCAGTATTTT. Encoded protein: CASSLGTSGRALTDTQYF.

This clonotype was observed at least ten times. The rearrangement links TRBV20-1 to TRBJ2-3; 7 bases fit TRBD2. This CDR3 has 14 amino acids. Germline loops: CDR1 DFQATT, CDR2 SNEGSKA (reference sequence). V was clipped by 5 bases and J by 3 bases; unmatched bases: 8. The CDR3 DNA sequence: TGCAGTGCTGAGGCGGGAGTGAGGACAGATACGCAGTATTTT. Translation: CSAEAGVRTDTQYF.